These T cell receptor beta chains were read from a single sample in a study of blood T cell repertoires in COVID-19. Sequencing was performed with immunoSEQ multiplex PCR; in TCRdb, only in-frame clones are kept and a portion is missing. Among over 250,000 clones, about 88% were seen once, and the ten largest hold roughly 4%. Sequencing was done on a sample of peripheral blood. These TCRs come from a man aged 60 to 69 who had recovered from COVID-19. Both conserved end residues are part of each CDR3. Fields, in order: D gene, V gene, clone size, CDR3 length, J gene, CDR3 protein, CDR3 DNA. A D gene is named only where the DNA matches it firmly. Rows give clone size only sometimes, using once, few, many, or a class for an expanded clone.

>-|TRBV5-1|once|13|TRBJ2-1
CASSPVAEGEQFF
TGCGCCAGCAGCCCGGTGGCGGAGGGTGAGCAGTTCTTC
>TRBD2|TRBV5-1|few|15|TRBJ2-3
CASSLRLAGTDTQYF
TGCGCCAGCAGCTTGAGACTAGCGGGGACAGATACGCAGTATTTT
>TRBD1|TRBV5-1|-|13|TRBJ1-2
CASITGDRDDYTF
TGCGCCAGTATAACAGGGGACAGGGATGACTACACCTTC
>TRBD1|TRBV10-3|once|12|TRBJ2-7
CAVSDRVGEQYF
TGTGCCGTTTCGGACAGGGTGGGAGAGCAGTACTTC
>-|TRBV6-6|-|12|TRBJ2-7
CASSPGGYEQYF
TGTGCCAGCAGTCCCGGGGGATACGAGCAGTACTTC
>TRBD1|TRBV4-2|-|16|TRBJ1-3
CASSPGTVGVPTTIYF
TGTGCCAGCAGCCCCGGGACAGTCGGAGTTCCCACCACCATATATTTT
>-|TRBV5-6|-|13|TRBJ1-1
CASSWPGNTEAFF
TGTGCCAGCAGCTGGCCGGGGAACACTGAAGCTTTCTTT
>TRBD1|TRBV27|-|15|TRBJ2-7
CASSLIYQGAYEQYF
TGTGCCAGCAGTTTAATCTACCAGGGGGCCTACGAGCAGTACTTC
>TRBD2|TRBV14|-|18|TRBJ2-5
CASSPRRGGGVLLETQYF
TGTGCCAGCAGCCCCCGAAGGGGCGGGGGAGTCCTCCTCGAGACCCAGTACTTC
>TRBD1|TRBV3-1/TRBV3-2|-|19|TRBJ1-6
CASSQEALHRGLNNSPLHF
TGTGCCAGCAGCCAAGAAGCCCTACACAGGGGGCTTAATAATTCACCCCTCCACTTT
>TRBD2|TRBV3-1/TRBV3-2|-|16|TRBJ2-1
CASSPPGLARNNEQFF
TGTGCCAGCAGCCCCCCGGGACTAGCCCGAAACAATGAGCAGTTCTTC